The TCR beta chain described here comes from a study of cytomegalovirus exposure and HLA in healthy donors. This CDR3 contains 13 residues. Between the trimmed V and J ends, which lost 5 bases and 8 bases, there was a span of 12 bases. Looked up from germline, CDR1 is SGHAT and CDR2 is FQDESV (reference sequence). To note about this clone: Its specificity is not known.

General study findings and limits: The study recorded 150 to 200 TCR beta chains that were cytomegalovirus-associated. The authors assumed roughly uniform sequencing depth across donors for presence/absence analyses. The classifier reportedly diagnosed cytomegalovirus status with high sensitivity and specificity.

It was with 60 Vbeta and 13 Jbeta primers that the PCR ran. Assay: immunoSEQ multiplex PCR; the TCRdb copy retains only in-frame clones and omits some. Of 100,000 to 150,000 clones detected, around 74% appear once; the ten largest clones hold roughly 7.2%. V is TRBV11-1 and J is TRBJ1-4; D perhaps matches TRBD1 (6 bases). The sequenced sample consisted of PBMCs. This TCR derives from a male donor in good health and CMV-seronegative. CDR3 amino acids: CASSLQGYEKLFF. The CDR3 DNA is TGTGCCAGCAGCCTACAGGGTTACGAAAAACTGTTTTTT.